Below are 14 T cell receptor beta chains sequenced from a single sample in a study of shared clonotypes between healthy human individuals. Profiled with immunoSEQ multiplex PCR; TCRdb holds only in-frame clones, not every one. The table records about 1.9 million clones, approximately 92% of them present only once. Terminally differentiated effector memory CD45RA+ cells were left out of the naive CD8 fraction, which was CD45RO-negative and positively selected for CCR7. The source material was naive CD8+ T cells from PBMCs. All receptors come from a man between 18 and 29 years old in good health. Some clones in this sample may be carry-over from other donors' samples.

The CDR3: CASSPPYTGELFF. The DNA for the CDR3 is TGCGCCAGCAGCCCCCCTTACACCGGGGAGCTGTTTTTT. The J gene is TRBJ2-2, the V gene TRBV4-1, with unresolved D. In germline, CDR1 is MGHRA, CDR2 YSYEKL. The V end was cut by 4 bases, the J end by 3 bases, with 6 bases between. The CDR3 runs 13 residues.

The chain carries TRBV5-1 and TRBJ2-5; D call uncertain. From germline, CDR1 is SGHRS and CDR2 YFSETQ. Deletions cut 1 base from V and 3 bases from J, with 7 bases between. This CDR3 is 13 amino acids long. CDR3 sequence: CASSLPNEETQYF. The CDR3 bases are TGCGCCAGCAGCTTGCCCAACGAAGAGACCCAGTACTTC.

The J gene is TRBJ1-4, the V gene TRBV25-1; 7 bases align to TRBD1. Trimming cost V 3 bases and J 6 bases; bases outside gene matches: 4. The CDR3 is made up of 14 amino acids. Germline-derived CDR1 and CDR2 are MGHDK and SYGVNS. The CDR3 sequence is CASSEGQQDEKLFF. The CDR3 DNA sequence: TGTGCCAGCAGTGAGGGACAGCAAGATGAAAAACTGTTTTTT.

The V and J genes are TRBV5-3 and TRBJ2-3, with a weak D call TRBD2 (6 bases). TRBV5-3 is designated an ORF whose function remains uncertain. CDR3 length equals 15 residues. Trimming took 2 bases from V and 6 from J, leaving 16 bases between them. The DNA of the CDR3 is TGTGCCAGAAGCTTCACTAGCCATTTAACGGATACGCAGTATTTT. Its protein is CARSFTSHLTDTQYF.

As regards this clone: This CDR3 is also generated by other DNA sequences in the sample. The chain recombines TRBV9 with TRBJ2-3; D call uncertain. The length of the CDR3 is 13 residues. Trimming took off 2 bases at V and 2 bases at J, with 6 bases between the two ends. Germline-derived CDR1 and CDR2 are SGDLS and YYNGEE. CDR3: CASSVDHTDTQYF. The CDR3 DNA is TGTGCCAGCAGCGTCGACCACACAGATACGCAGTATTTT.

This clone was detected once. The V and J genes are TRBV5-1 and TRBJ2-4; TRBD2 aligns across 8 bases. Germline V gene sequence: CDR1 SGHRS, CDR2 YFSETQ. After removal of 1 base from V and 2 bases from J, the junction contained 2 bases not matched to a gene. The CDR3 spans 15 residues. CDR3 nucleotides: TGCGCCAGCAGCTTGACTAGCGGACCCAAAAACATTCAGTACTTC. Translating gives CASSLTSGPKNIQYF.

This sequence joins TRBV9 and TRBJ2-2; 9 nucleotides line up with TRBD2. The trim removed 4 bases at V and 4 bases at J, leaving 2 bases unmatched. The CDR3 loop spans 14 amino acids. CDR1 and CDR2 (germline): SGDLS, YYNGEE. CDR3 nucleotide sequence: TGTGCCAGCAGCAATAGCGGGGGCACCGGGGAGCTGTTTTTT. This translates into CASSNSGGTGELFF.

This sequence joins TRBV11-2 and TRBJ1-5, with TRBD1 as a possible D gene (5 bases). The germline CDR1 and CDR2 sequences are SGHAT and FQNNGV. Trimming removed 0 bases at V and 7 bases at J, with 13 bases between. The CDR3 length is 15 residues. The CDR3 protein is CASSLDPGYGQPQHF. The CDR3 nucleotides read TGTGCCAGCAGCTTAGATCCAGGGTACGGCCAGCCCCAGCATTTT.

Here the CDR3 reads CASSLRTDYSNYGYTF. The CDR3 DNA reads as TGCGCCAGCAGCTTACGGACAGATTATTCTAACTATGGCTACACCTTC. The V and J genes are TRBV5-1 and TRBJ1-2, with D perhaps TRBD1 (6 bases). Trimming cost V 2 bases and J 0 bases, with 14 bases left between them. The CDR3 has 16 amino acids. The germline gives CDR1 SGHRS, CDR2 YFSETQ.

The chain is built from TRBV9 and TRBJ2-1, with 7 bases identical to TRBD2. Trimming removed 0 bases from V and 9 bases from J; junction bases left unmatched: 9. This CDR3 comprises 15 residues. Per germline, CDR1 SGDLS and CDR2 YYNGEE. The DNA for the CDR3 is TGTGCCAGCAGCGTAGAGAAGACTAGCCGCCTTGAGCAGTTCTTC. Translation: CASSVEKTSRLEQFF.

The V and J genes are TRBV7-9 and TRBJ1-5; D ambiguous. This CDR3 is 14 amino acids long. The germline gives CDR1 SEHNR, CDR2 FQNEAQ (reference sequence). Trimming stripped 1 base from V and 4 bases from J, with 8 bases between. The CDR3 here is CASSLEESNQPQHF. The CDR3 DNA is TGTGCCAGCAGCTTAGAAGAGAGTAATCAGCCCCAGCATTTT.

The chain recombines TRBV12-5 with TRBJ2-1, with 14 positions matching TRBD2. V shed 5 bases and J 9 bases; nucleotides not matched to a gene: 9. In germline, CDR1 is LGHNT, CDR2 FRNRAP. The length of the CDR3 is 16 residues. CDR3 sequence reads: CASGLAGTSGRREQFF. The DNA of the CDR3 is TGTGCTAGTGGTCTAGCCGGGACTAGCGGGAGACGTGAGCAGTTCTTC.

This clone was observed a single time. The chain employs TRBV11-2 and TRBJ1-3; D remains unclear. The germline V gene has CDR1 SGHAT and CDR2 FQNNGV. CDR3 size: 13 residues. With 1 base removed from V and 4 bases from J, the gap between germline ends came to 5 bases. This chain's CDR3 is CASSLGSGNTIYF. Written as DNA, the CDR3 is TGTGCCAGCAGCTTAGGGTCCGGAAACACCATATATTTT.

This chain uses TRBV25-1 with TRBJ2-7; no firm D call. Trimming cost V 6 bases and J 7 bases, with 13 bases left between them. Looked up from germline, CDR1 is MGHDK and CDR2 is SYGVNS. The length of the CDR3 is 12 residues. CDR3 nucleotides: TGTGCCAGCAGCGGTGAAGAGTTTGAGCAGTACTTC. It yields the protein CASSGEEFEQYF.